Listed below are T cell receptor beta chains from one sample, sequenced in a study. TCRdb passed the 5' RACE reads through MiXCR, listing each CDR3 protein once. The sample has roughly 54,000 distinct CDR3 sequences, roughly 15% seen once. Material: naive CD4+ T cells sorted from blood. Source of these receptors: a female donor with breast cancer. CDR3s include the opening cysteine and the closing phenylalanine or tryptophan. Each record gives: CDR3 DNA, CDR3 protein, D gene, clone size, J gene, V gene. The D gene is left open where the match is weak. Part of the rows lack a size; the others show once, few, many or a class for expanded clones.

CDR3nt: TGTGCCAGCAGCTTCCTAGCGGGAGCTGATACGCAGTATTTT
CDR3aa: CASSFLAGADTQYF
d_gene: TRBD2
abundance: .
j_gene: TRBJ2-3
v_gene: TRBV7-9

CDR3nt: TGTGCCAGCAGCCGAGACCCGGACAAACCCTACACCTTC
CDR3aa: CASSRDPDKPYTF
d_gene: .
abundance: few
j_gene: TRBJ1-2
v_gene: TRBV4-2

CDR3nt: TGCGCCAGCAGCTTGGAGACCGGGAGCGCCTACGAGCAGTACTTC
CDR3aa: CASSLETGSAYEQYF
d_gene: .
abundance: .
j_gene: TRBJ2-7
v_gene: TRBV5-1

CDR3nt: TGTGCCAGCAGGCGACAGGGAAGCTCCTACAATGAGCAGTTCTTC
CDR3aa: CASRRQGSSYNEQFF
d_gene: TRBD1
abundance: few
j_gene: TRBJ2-1
v_gene: TRBV6-1

CDR3nt: TGCGCCAGCAGCTTGCGGGGGACTAGTTCCACAGATACGCAGTATTTT
CDR3aa: CASSLRGTSSTDTQYF
d_gene: TRBD2
abundance: few
j_gene: TRBJ2-3
v_gene: TRBV5-1

CDR3nt: TGCAGTGCTGGGCGACTAGCGGGAGATTTCGAGCAGTACTTC
CDR3aa: CSAGRLAGDFEQYF
d_gene: TRBD2
abundance: few
j_gene: TRBJ2-7
v_gene: TRBV20-1

CDR3nt: TGTGCCAGCAGTTTCCTAGGACAGGGGGCAGGTGGCTACACCTTC
CDR3aa: CASSFLGQGAGGYTF
d_gene: TRBD1
abundance: .
j_gene: TRBJ1-2
v_gene: TRBV27

CDR3nt: TGTGCCAGCAGCTCAGGACAGGTCCAAGAGACCCAGTACTTC
CDR3aa: CASSSGQVQETQYF
d_gene: TRBD1
abundance: many
j_gene: TRBJ2-5
v_gene: TRBV7-9

CDR3nt: TGCGCCAGCAGCCAGACAGGGGGCATCACCGGGGAGCTGTTTTTT
CDR3aa: CASSQTGGITGELFF
d_gene: TRBD1
abundance: few
j_gene: TRBJ2-2
v_gene: TRBV4-1

CDR3nt: TGCGCCAGCAGCTCGGGACAGGAATATGGCTACACCTTC
CDR3aa: CASSSGQEYGYTF
d_gene: TRBD1
abundance: .
j_gene: TRBJ1-2
v_gene: TRBV5-1

CDR3nt: TGTGCCAGCAGTTGGGTCGAGACTAGCGGGAGTAATGAGCAGTTCTTC
CDR3aa: CASSWVETSGSNEQFF
d_gene: TRBD2
abundance: .
j_gene: TRBJ2-1
v_gene: TRBV12-3/TRBV12-4

CDR3nt: TGTGCCAGCAGTCGTCGGTCGCGGACTAGCGGGAGTAACATTCAGTACTTC
CDR3aa: CASSRRSRTSGSNIQYF
d_gene: TRBD2
abundance: few
j_gene: TRBJ2-4
v_gene: TRBV9

CDR3nt: TGCGCCAGCAGCTTGACAACCTACGAGCAGTACTTC
CDR3aa: CASSLTTYEQYF
d_gene: .
abundance: many
j_gene: TRBJ2-7
v_gene: TRBV5-1

CDR3nt: TGTGCCAGCAGACCCCCCCAGGGTGGTCAGTACGAGCAGTACTTC
CDR3aa: CASRPPQGGQYEQYF
d_gene: .
abundance: .
j_gene: TRBJ2-7
v_gene: TRBV28

CDR3nt: TGTGCCAGCAGTTATCCCTTAGGTGGATACACCTTC
CDR3aa: CASSYPLGGYTF
d_gene: .
abundance: .
j_gene: TRBJ1-2
v_gene: TRBV6-2/TRBV6-3

CDR3nt: TGTGCCAGCACCAAAACCTTGAACACTGAAGCTTTCTTT
CDR3aa: CASTKTLNTEAFF
d_gene: .
abundance: many
j_gene: TRBJ1-1
v_gene: TRBV5-8

CDR3nt: TGCAGTGCTCCTTCCCAGGGGCACGCTGGCTACACCTTC
CDR3aa: CSAPSQGHAGYTF
d_gene: .
abundance: .
j_gene: TRBJ1-2
v_gene: TRBV20-1

CDR3nt: TGTGCCATCAGTGAAAGAGGAGCTAACTATGGCTACACCTTC
CDR3aa: CAISERGANYGYTF
d_gene: .
abundance: many
j_gene: TRBJ1-2
v_gene: TRBV10-3

CDR3nt: TGTGCCTGGGCCTGGGGACAGGGGAACACTGAAGCTTTCTTT
CDR3aa: CAWAWGQGNTEAFF
d_gene: TRBD1
abundance: .
j_gene: TRBJ1-1
v_gene: TRBV30

CDR3nt: TGCGCCAGCAGCTCCCTCGGGTCCGTCAGCTCCTACGAGCAGTACTTC
CDR3aa: CASSSLGSVSSYEQYF
d_gene: .
abundance: few
j_gene: TRBJ2-7
v_gene: TRBV5-1

CDR3nt: TGTGCCAGCAGTGAATTCGAGCGGGGGGGCAATGAGCAGTTCTTC
CDR3aa: CASSEFERGGNEQFF
d_gene: TRBD2
abundance: few
j_gene: TRBJ2-1
v_gene: TRBV6-1

CDR3nt: TGTGCCAGCAGTTTAGGGGTATCTGGAAACACCATATATTTT
CDR3aa: CASSLGVSGNTIYF
d_gene: .
abundance: .
j_gene: TRBJ1-3
v_gene: TRBV12-3/TRBV12-4

CDR3nt: TGTGCCACTAAGGGACAGCTCTACAATGAGCAGTTCTTC
CDR3aa: CATKGQLYNEQFF
d_gene: TRBD1
abundance: .
j_gene: TRBJ2-1
v_gene: TRBV19

CDR3nt: TGTGCCAGCAGCCCCGACAGAGGGGCCAACGTCCTGACTTTC
CDR3aa: CASSPDRGANVLTF
d_gene: .
abundance: few
j_gene: TRBJ2-6
v_gene: TRBV7-2

CDR3nt: TGTGCCAGCAGCCCCACAGGGTATAGCGGAGACGGCACAGATACGCAGTATTTT
CDR3aa: CASSPTGYSGDGTDTQYF
d_gene: .
abundance: many
j_gene: TRBJ2-3
v_gene: TRBV5-6

CDR3nt: TGTGCCAGAAGCTCCCCTCAGACACAGCCCCAGCATTTT
CDR3aa: CARSSPQTQPQHF
d_gene: .
abundance: few
j_gene: TRBJ1-5
v_gene: TRBV5-3

CDR3nt: TGTGCCAGCAGCTCCGACAGCGGGGGGACCCAGTACTTC
CDR3aa: CASSSDSGGTQYF
d_gene: TRBD2
abundance: many
j_gene: TRBJ2-5
v_gene: TRBV7-6

CDR3nt: TGTGCCGGCAGTTCCGGACAGTTTGATTCCGGGGAGCTGTTTTTT
CDR3aa: CAGSSGQFDSGELFF
d_gene: .
abundance: .
j_gene: TRBJ2-2
v_gene: TRBV12-3/TRBV12-4

CDR3nt: TGTGCCAGCAGTTTTGACAGGGAGAATCAGCCCCAGCATTTT
CDR3aa: CASSFDRENQPQHF
d_gene: TRBD1
abundance: once
j_gene: TRBJ1-5
v_gene: TRBV28

CDR3nt: TGTGCCAGCAGTGAAGGCCTCCGGACCCAGTACTTC
CDR3aa: CASSEGLRTQYF
d_gene: .
abundance: many
j_gene: TRBJ2-5
v_gene: TRBV25-1

CDR3nt: TGTGCCAGCAGTGAGACAAGGGCGTCTGGGGCCAACGTCCTGACTTTC
CDR3aa: CASSETRASGANVLTF
d_gene: .
abundance: few
j_gene: TRBJ2-6
v_gene: TRBV6-1

CDR3nt: TGCGCCAGCACACTCTATAGCGGTTACGAGCAGTACTTC
CDR3aa: CASTLYSGYEQYF
d_gene: .
abundance: few
j_gene: TRBJ2-7
v_gene: TRBV10-2

CDR3nt: TGCGCCAGCAGAGGTGATACCCACCATGGCTACACCTTC
CDR3aa: CASRGDTHHGYTF
d_gene: .
abundance: few
j_gene: TRBJ1-2
v_gene: TRBV5-1

CDR3nt: TGCGCCAGCAGCCTGGCAGGGGGAAAGACTGAAGCTTTCTTT
CDR3aa: CASSLAGGKTEAFF
d_gene: TRBD1
abundance: .
j_gene: TRBJ1-1
v_gene: TRBV5-1

CDR3nt: TGTGCCAGCAGTTTACGGGGTTGGGCAGAGCAGCCCCAGCATTTT
CDR3aa: CASSLRGWAEQPQHF
d_gene: .
abundance: .
j_gene: TRBJ1-5
v_gene: TRBV27

CDR3nt: TGTGCCACGGCCGGGACAGATGGCTACACCTTC
CDR3aa: CATAGTDGYTF
d_gene: TRBD1
abundance: many
j_gene: TRBJ1-2
v_gene: TRBV24-1

CDR3nt: TGTGCCAGCAGCTTTGGGGCCAGCACAGATACGCAGTATTTT
CDR3aa: CASSFGASTDTQYF
d_gene: .
abundance: few
j_gene: TRBJ2-3
v_gene: TRBV11-3

CDR3nt: TGTGCCTGGAGGCGGGTGAGACTAGCGGGCACCAGCACAGATACGCAGTATTTT
CDR3aa: CAWRRVRLAGTSTDTQYF
d_gene: TRBD2
abundance: few
j_gene: TRBJ2-3
v_gene: TRBV30

CDR3nt: TGCAGTGCACAGGGGAGCACAGATACGCAGTATTTT
CDR3aa: CSAQGSTDTQYF
d_gene: TRBD1
abundance: few
j_gene: TRBJ2-3
v_gene: TRBV20-1

CDR3nt: TGCGCCAGCAGCTCGGTGGACAGGGCCTATGGCTACACCTTC
CDR3aa: CASSSVDRAYGYTF
d_gene: TRBD1
abundance: .
j_gene: TRBJ1-2
v_gene: TRBV5-1

CDR3nt: TGTGCCAGCAGCTTAGCGCACCAGGAGACCTCCTACGAGCAGTACTTC
CDR3aa: CASSLAHQETSYEQYF
d_gene: .
abundance: .
j_gene: TRBJ2-7
v_gene: TRBV7-9

CDR3nt: TGTGCCAGCAGTTTATCCCTAGCGGGCACCCAAGAGACCCAGTACTTC
CDR3aa: CASSLSLAGTQETQYF
d_gene: TRBD2
abundance: few
j_gene: TRBJ2-5
v_gene: TRBV12-3/TRBV12-4

CDR3nt: TGCGCCAGCAGCTTGGATGCGCCCGAGTTAGGGGATACGCAGTATTTT
CDR3aa: CASSLDAPELGDTQYF
d_gene: .
abundance: many
j_gene: TRBJ2-3
v_gene: TRBV5-1

CDR3nt: TGTGCCAGCAGCTTCATGGGAGGTGGTGAAAAACTGTTTTTT
CDR3aa: CASSFMGGGEKLFF
d_gene: .
abundance: few
j_gene: TRBJ1-4
v_gene: TRBV7-2

CDR3nt: TGCAGTGCTAGTCTCGGGGCCGGGCATGGCTACACCTTC
CDR3aa: CSASLGAGHGYTF
d_gene: .
abundance: .
j_gene: TRBJ1-2
v_gene: TRBV20-1

CDR3nt: TGTGCCACCAGCAGAGATCCGAATCTGCCCTACGAGCAGTACTTC
CDR3aa: CATSRDPNLPYEQYF
d_gene: .
abundance: few
j_gene: TRBJ2-7
v_gene: TRBV15

CDR3nt: TGCAGTGCTAGAGATCGTGTGGGTTTGACTGAAGCTTTCTTT
CDR3aa: CSARDRVGLTEAFF
d_gene: .
abundance: .
j_gene: TRBJ1-1
v_gene: TRBV20-1

CDR3nt: TGTGCCAGCAGCCCGGGACATGGGGAGACCCAGTACTTC
CDR3aa: CASSPGHGETQYF
d_gene: .
abundance: few
j_gene: TRBJ2-5
v_gene: TRBV5-6

CDR3nt: TGCGCCAGCAGCCAAGATCGGACAGATACGCAGTATTTT
CDR3aa: CASSQDRTDTQYF
d_gene: .
abundance: few
j_gene: TRBJ2-3
v_gene: TRBV4-3

CDR3nt: TGTGCCAGCAGCTCCGCGCTACCGGGACAGCTCTACAATGAGCAGTTCTTC
CDR3aa: CASSSALPGQLYNEQFF
d_gene: TRBD1
abundance: many
j_gene: TRBJ2-1
v_gene: TRBV7-2

CDR3nt: TGCGCCAGCAGCTTCAGCGAGAACAATGAGCAGTTCTTC
CDR3aa: CASSFSENNEQFF
d_gene: .
abundance: .
j_gene: TRBJ2-1
v_gene: TRBV5-1

CDR3nt: TGTGCCAGCAGCAGGGGTTCAATGCCTGCAACTAATGAAAAACTGTTTTTT
CDR3aa: CASSRGSMPATNEKLFF
d_gene: .
abundance: many
j_gene: TRBJ1-4
v_gene: TRBV7-2

CDR3nt: TGTGCCAGCAGCAAACGTAAACAGGGTTGTACTAATGAAAAACTGTTTTTT
CDR3aa: CASSKRKQGCTNEKLFF
d_gene: .
abundance: few
j_gene: TRBJ1-4
v_gene: TRBV21-1

CDR3nt: TGTGCCAGCAGCTATAGACCCCGGGACAGGGGGACTTTC
CDR3aa: CASSYRPRDRGTF
d_gene: TRBD1
abundance: .
j_gene: TRBJ2-6
v_gene: TRBV28

CDR3nt: TGCGCCAGCGGGACAGGGGGCTCGGGGACTGAAGCTTTCTTT
CDR3aa: CASGTGGSGTEAFF
d_gene: TRBD1
abundance: few
j_gene: TRBJ1-1
v_gene: TRBV5-1

CDR3nt: TGCGCCAGCAGCTTGAATACAGATGGAAACACCATATATTTT
CDR3aa: CASSLNTDGNTIYF
d_gene: .
abundance: few
j_gene: TRBJ1-3
v_gene: TRBV5-1

CDR3nt: TGCGCCAGCGGCCGCGAAAGCGGGAGTGGCACCGGGGAGCTGTTTTTT
CDR3aa: CASGRESGSGTGELFF
d_gene: TRBD2
abundance: .
j_gene: TRBJ2-2
v_gene: TRBV5-1